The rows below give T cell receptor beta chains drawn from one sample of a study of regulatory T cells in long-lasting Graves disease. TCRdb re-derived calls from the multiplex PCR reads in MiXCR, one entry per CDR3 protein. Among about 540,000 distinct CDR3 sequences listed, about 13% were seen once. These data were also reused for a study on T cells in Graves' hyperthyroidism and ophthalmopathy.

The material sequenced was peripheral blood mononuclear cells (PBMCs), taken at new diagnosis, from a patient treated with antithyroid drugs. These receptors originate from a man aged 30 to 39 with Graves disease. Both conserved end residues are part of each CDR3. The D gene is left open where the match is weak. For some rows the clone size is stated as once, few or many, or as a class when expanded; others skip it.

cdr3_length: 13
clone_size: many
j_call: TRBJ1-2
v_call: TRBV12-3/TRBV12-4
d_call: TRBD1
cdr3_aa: CASSLDRDYGYTF
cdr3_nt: TGTGCCAGCAGCTTGGACAGGGACTATGGCTACACCTTC

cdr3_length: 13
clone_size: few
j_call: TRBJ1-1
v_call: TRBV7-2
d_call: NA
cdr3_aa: CASSSWTDTEAFF
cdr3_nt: TGTGCCAGCAGCTCCTGGACAGACACTGAAGCTTTCTTT

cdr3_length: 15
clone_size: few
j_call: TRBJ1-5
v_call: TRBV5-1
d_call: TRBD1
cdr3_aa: CASSSGDDRAQPQHF
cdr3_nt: TGCGCCAGCAGCTCGGGGGACGACAGGGCTCAGCCCCAGCATTTT

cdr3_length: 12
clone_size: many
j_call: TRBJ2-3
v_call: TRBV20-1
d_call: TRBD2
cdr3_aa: CSGASGTDTQYF
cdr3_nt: TGCAGTGGGGCTAGCGGGACTGATACGCAGTATTTT

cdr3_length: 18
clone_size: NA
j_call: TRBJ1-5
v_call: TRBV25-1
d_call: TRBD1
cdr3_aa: CASSGEGTGTYRNQPQHF
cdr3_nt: TGTGCCAGCAGTGGCGAGGGGACAGGGACATATCGCAATCAGCCCCAGCATTTT

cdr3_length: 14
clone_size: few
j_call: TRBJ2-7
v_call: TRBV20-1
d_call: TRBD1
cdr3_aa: CSATPLTGGYEQYF
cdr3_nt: TGCAGTGCTACCCCACTGACAGGGGGCTACGAGCAGTACTTC

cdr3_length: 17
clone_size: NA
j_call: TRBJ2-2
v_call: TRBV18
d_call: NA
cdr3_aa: CASSSAVRGASSGELFF
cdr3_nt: TGTGCCAGCTCGTCAGCTGTTAGGGGCGCGAGTTCCGGGGAGCTGTTTTTT

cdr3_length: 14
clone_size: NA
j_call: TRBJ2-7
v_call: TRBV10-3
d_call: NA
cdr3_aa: CAISDSRVAYEQYF
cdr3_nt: TGTGCCATCAGTGATAGCAGGGTAGCCTACGAGCAGTACTTC

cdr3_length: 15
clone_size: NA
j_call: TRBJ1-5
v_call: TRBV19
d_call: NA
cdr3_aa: CASSIGRLGNQPQHF
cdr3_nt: TGTGCCAGTAGTATAGGACGTCTTGGCAATCAGCCCCAGCATTTT

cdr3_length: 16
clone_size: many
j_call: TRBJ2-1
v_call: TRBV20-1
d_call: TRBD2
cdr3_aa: CSARGLAGGREREQFF
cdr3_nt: TGCAGTGCTAGAGGGCTAGCGGGAGGGCGGGAACGGGAGCAGTTCTTC

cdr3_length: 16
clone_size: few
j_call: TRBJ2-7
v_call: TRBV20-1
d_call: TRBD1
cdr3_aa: CSARDGDSPSAYEQYF
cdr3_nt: TGCAGTGCTAGAGATGGGGACAGTCCTTCGGCGTACGAGCAGTACTTC

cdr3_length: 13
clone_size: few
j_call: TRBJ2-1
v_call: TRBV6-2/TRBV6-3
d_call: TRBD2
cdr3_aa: CASGLAGLGEQFF
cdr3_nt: TGTGCCAGCGGACTAGCGGGACTTGGAGAGCAGTTCTTC

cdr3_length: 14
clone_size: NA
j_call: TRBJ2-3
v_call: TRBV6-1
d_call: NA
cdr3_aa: CASSEAAVTDTQYF
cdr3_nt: TGTGCCAGCAGTGAAGCGGCCGTCACAGATACGCAGTATTTT

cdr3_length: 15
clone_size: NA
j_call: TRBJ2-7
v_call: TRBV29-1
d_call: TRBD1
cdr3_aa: CSVEDTGGGGYEQYF
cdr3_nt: TGCAGCGTTGAGGACACAGGGGGCGGAGGGTACGAGCAGTACTTC

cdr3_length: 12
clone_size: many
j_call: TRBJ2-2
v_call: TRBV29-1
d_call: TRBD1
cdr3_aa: CSIDRDTGELFF
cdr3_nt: TGCAGCATTGACAGGGACACCGGGGAGCTGTTTTTT

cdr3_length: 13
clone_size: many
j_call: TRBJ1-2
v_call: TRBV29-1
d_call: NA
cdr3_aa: CSGETGRGYGYTF
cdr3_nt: TGCAGCGGCGAAACAGGGAGAGGCTATGGCTACACCTTC

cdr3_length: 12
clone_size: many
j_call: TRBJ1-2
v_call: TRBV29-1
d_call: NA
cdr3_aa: CSVEDTISGHTF
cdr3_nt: TGCAGCGTTGAAGACACAATTTCGGGGCACACCTTC

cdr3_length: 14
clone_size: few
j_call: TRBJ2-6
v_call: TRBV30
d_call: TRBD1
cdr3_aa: CACPGGPGANVLTF
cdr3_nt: TGTGCCTGTCCAGGGGGTCCTGGGGCCAACGTCCTGACTTTC

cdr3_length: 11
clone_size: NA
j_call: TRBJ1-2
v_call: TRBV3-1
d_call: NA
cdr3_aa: CASSQRALYTF
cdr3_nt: TGTGCCAGCAGTCAACGAGCCCTATACACCTTC

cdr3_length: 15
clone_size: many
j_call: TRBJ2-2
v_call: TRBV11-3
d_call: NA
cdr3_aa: CASSLDPGGTGELFF
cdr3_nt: TGTGCCAGCAGCTTAGACCCAGGGGGGACCGGGGAGCTGTTTTTT

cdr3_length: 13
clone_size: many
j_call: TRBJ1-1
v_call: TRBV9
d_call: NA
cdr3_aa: CASSVDGQPEAFF
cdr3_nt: TGTGCCAGCAGCGTAGACGGACAACCTGAAGCTTTCTTT

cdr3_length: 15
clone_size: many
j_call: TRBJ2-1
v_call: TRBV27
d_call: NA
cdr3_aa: CASSLGTSRYNEQFF
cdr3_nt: TGTGCCAGCAGCTTAGGTACTAGCCGTTACAATGAGCAGTTCTTC